A single sample gave rise to the 24 T cell receptor beta chains below, sequenced in a study of molecular identifiers for immune sequencing clone quantification. TCRdb reanalysed the PCR reads using MiXCR and keeps one entry per CDR3 protein. The sample lists a few hundred thousand distinct CDR3 sequences, 24% occurring once. The sample comprised naive CD8+ T cells from blood, with Jurkat cell RNA spiked in. Described subset: FACS-sorted CD8+CD4-CCR7+CD45RA+ naive T cells. Receptors were obtained from a human donor in good health. Some libraries in this study had Jurkat cell RNA spiked in.

Only a few counts were recorded for this clonotype. J is TRBJ1-4 and V is TRBV3-1; 7 bases fit TRBD1. Germline CDR1 is LGHDT and CDR2 is YNNKEL (reference sequence). Unmatched junction bases numbered 8, after V lost 0 bases and J lost 4 bases. CDR3 length equals 17 residues. CDR3 DNA sequence: TGTGCCAGCAGCCAAGAAGCAATGGGACAGAGTAATGAAAAACTGTTTTTT. The encoded protein is CASSQEAMGQSNEKLFF.

This clonotype was counted only a few times. The V gene is TRBV30, the J gene TRBJ1-1; D remains ambiguous. Germline CDR1 reads GTSNPN; CDR2 reads SVGIG (reference sequence). With 2 bases removed from V and 6 bases from J, the gap between germline ends came to 7 bases. The CDR3 covers 11 residues. In DNA, the CDR3 is TGTGCCTGGAGTCTAGTGCCTGAAGCTTTCTTT. It encodes CAWSLVPEAFF.

This clonotype was seen many times. The gene calls are TRBV7-9 and TRBJ2-3; 8 bases align to TRBD2. The CDR3 is 15 residues long. J gave up 2 bases and V 5 bases, and 6 bases lay outside the gene matches. Germline V lookup: CDR1 SEHNR, CDR2 FQNEAQ (reference sequence). CDR3 loop: CASSPTSGDTDTQYF. The CDR3, as DNA: TGTGCCAGCAGCCCTACTAGCGGAGACACAGATACGCAGTATTTT.

In this sample, this clonotype turned up many times. The chain uses TRBV15 and TRBJ1-1, with TRBD1 as a possible D gene (5 bases). The ends were cut back, 0 bases at V and 0 bases at J, with 14 bases in the middle. Germline V gives CDR1 LNHNV, CDR2 YYDKDF (reference sequence). There are 17 residues in the CDR3. CDR3 in amino acids: CATSRDRMGRMNTEAFF. The CDR3, as DNA: TGTGCCACCAGCAGAGATCGAATGGGGCGGATGAACACTGAAGCTTTCTTT.

Turning to this clonotype: A clone one base away is much larger, so this may be a read error. This rearrangement joins TRBV7-2 to TRBJ1-4; D is ambiguous. Germline CDR1 and CDR2: SGHTA and FQGNSA. The CDR3 is made up of 14 amino acids. CDR3 coding DNA: TGTGCCAGCAGCTTAGTGGGTCCAAATGAAAAACCGTTTTTT. It encodes CASSLVGPNEKPFF.

In DNA, the CDR3 is TGCGCCAGCAGCCAAGCTAGCGGGAACTACGAGCAGTACTTC. It yields the protein CASSQASGNYEQYF. This rearrangement joins TRBV4-3 to TRBJ2-7; 9 nucleotides align to TRBD2. V lost 1 base, J lost 3 bases, and 1 base stayed unmatched. Germline CDR1 and CDR2: LGHNA and YSLEER. This CDR3 has 14 amino acids.

This clonotype was picked up one time. One end of the junction is discordant with germline, which a read error may explain. The chain has TRBV3-1 and TRBJ1-4; no reliable D call. The CDR3 runs 17 residues. Germline V gene data show CDR1 as LGHDT and CDR2 as YNNKEL (reference sequence). The CDR3 loop is CASSQRKQPGTNEKLFF. CDR3 DNA: TGCGCCAGCAGCCAACGAAAGCAGCCGGGGACTAATGAAAAACTGTTTTTT.

This clonotype has ten or more counts. The rearrangement joins TRBV9 to TRBJ2-3; 9 bases are a match to TRBD2. The CDR3 has 19 amino acids. CDR1 and CDR2 (germline): SGDLS, YYNGEE. V lost 0 bases to trimming and J lost 0 bases; unmatched junction nucleotides: 11. CDR3 region: CASSVAVRLAEVSTDTQYF. CDR3 coding DNA: TGTGCCAGCAGCGTAGCGGTGAGACTAGCGGAGGTTAGCACAGATACGCAGTATTTT.

This clonotype was counted at least ten times. V and J are TRBV7-9 and TRBJ2-7; 7 bases agree with TRBD1. V gave up 4 bases and J gave up 2 bases; unmatched junction bases: 8. The CDR3 extends over 15 amino acids. From germline, CDR1 is SEHNR and CDR2 FQNEAQ (reference sequence). CDR3 amino acids: CASSSGSQGAYEQYF. The CDR3 DNA follows: TGTGCCAGCAGCTCGGGTAGCCAGGGGGCCTACGAGCAGTACTTC.

A few counts support this clonotype. The chain couples TRBV4-1 to TRBJ2-1; a possible D gene is TRBD1 (6 bases). The CDR3 length is 14 residues. Trimming removed 0 bases from V and 5 bases from J, with 8 bases in between. The V gene's germline CDR1 is MGHRA and CDR2 YSYEKL. The CDR3: CASSQEQGDNEQFF. CDR3 sequence (DNA): TGCGCCAGCAGCCAAGAACAGGGCGACAATGAGCAGTTCTTC.

Ten or more counts support this clonotype. The chain has TRBV4-1 and TRBJ2-7, with TRBD1 matching 8 bases. The CDR3 consists of 13 residues. J gave up 4 bases and V 6 bases, and 5 bases lay outside the gene matches. CDR1 and CDR2 from the germline V gene are MGHRA and YSYEKL. The CDR3 loop is CASSINRGYEQYF. The CDR3 DNA reads as TGCGCCAGCAGTATCAACAGGGGGTACGAGCAGTACTTC.

The chain is built from TRBV6-5 and TRBJ2-7; D remains unclear. The V and J ends lost 6 bases and 12 bases respectively, with 18 bases between them. The CDR3 extends over 12 amino acids. The V gene's germline CDR1 is MNHEY and CDR2 SVGAGI. CDR3 DNA: TGTGCCAGCAGGGACGGGCTGGGAAGGCGGTACTTC. Residues: CASRDGLGRRYF.

The chain joins TRBV4-3 to TRBJ2-5; D remains ambiguous. This CDR3 is 15 amino acids long. CDR1 is LGHNA and CDR2 is YSLEER in the germline V gene. Trimming stripped 0 bases from V and 1 base from J, with 9 bases between. The CDR3 sequence: CASSQDRASQETQYF. CDR3 DNA: TGCGCCAGCAGCCAAGATCGGGCCAGCCAAGAGACCCAGTACTTC.

The V and J genes are TRBV12-3 or TRBV12-4 and TRBJ2-7; weak D call: TRBD2 (6 bases). V was clipped by 5 bases and J by 6 bases, with 11 bases between them. The CDR3 contains 12 residues. Here the CDR3 DNA reads TGTGCCAGCAGTGGGGACTTCTGCGAGCAGTACTTC. Translation: CASSGDFCEQYF.

In its sample, this clonotype was seen a few times. This chain joins TRBV12-3 or TRBV12-4 and TRBJ2-1; TRBD1 matches at 8 bases. After removal of 7 bases from V and 7 bases from J, the junction contained 12 bases not matched to a gene. The CDR3 sequence is 15 residues long. The CDR3 sequence: CASTVITRGRNEQFF. The CDR3 DNA sequence: TGTGCCAGCACCGTAATAACCAGGGGGCGGAATGAGCAGTTCTTC.

There are a few counts of this clonotype. V and J are TRBV4-3 and TRBJ2-5; 7 nucleotides align to TRBD1. Looked up from germline, CDR1 is LGHNA and CDR2 is YSLEER. The V segment lost 0 bases and the J segment 1 base; nucleotides outside the gene matches: 5. The CDR3 is made up of 16 amino acids. CDR3: CASSQEATGLQETQYF. In nucleotides, the CDR3 is TGCGCCAGCAGCCAAGAAGCGACAGGGCTCCAAGAGACCCAGTACTTC.

This clonotype has ten or more counts. This chain uses TRBV5-4 with TRBJ2-1, with D unclear. Germline loops: CDR1 SGHNT, CDR2 YYREEE (reference sequence). Trimming took off 2 bases at V and 4 bases at J, with 10 bases between the two ends. This CDR3 comprises 14 residues. The DNA for the CDR3 is TGTGCCAGCAGCTTTTGGGAATATTACAATGAGCAGTTCTTC. Protein sequence: CASSFWEYYNEQFF. Full variable domain (remainder filled in from reference TRBV5-4 and TRBJ2-1): ETGVTQSPTHLIKTRGQQVTLRCSSQSGHNTVSWYQQALGQGPQFIFQYYREEENGRGNFPPRFSGLQFPNYSSELNVNALELDDSALYLCASSFWEYYNEQFFGPGTRLTVL.

This clonotype was detected a few times. The chain recombines TRBV20-1 with TRBJ2-1; 11 bases align to TRBD2. The junction had 2 bases not matched to a gene; V was cut back by 0 bases and J by 4 bases. The CDR3 has 15 amino acids. CDR1 is DFQATT and CDR2 is SNEGSKA in the germline V gene (reference sequence). In nucleotides, the CDR3 is TGCAGTGCTAGAGATCGGACTAGCGGGTACAATGAGCAGTTCTTC. Translated: CSARDRTSGYNEQFF.

The table lists this clonotype with a few counts. The J gene is TRBJ2-7, the V gene TRBV7-9; D assignment may be TRBD1 or TRBD2 (6 bases each). Deletions cut 6 bases from V and 3 bases from J, with 21 bases between. The length of the CDR3 is 16 residues. Germline V gene lookup returns CDR1 SEHNR and CDR2 FQNEAQ (reference sequence). The CDR3 reads CASSSTRGTTSYEQYF. Written as DNA, the CDR3 is TGTGCCAGCAGTTCGACCCGGGGGACAACCAGCTACGAGCAGTACTTC.

This clonotype was seen many times. The chain combines TRBV7-2 with TRBJ1-4; D gene uncertain. Germline lookup yields CDR1 SGHTA and CDR2 FQGNSA. This CDR3 comprises 13 residues. The DNA for the CDR3 is TGTGTCACTCGGGAGCCCCCTAATGAAAAACTGTTTTTT. It encodes CVTREPPNEKLFF.

This CDR3 is CASSLTGARGTEAFF. The DNA of the CDR3 is TGTGCCAGCAGTTTAACAGGGGCACGGGGTACTGAAGCTTTCTTT. This chain links TRBV27 with TRBJ1-1; TRBD1 matches 7 bases. The length of the CDR3 is 15 residues. V lost 2 bases to trimming and J lost 5 bases; unmatched junction nucleotides: 8. From germline, CDR1 is MNHEY and CDR2 SMNVEV (reference sequence).

This clonotype was seen repeatedly, ten times or more. The CDR3 nucleotides are TGCGCCAGCAGCCAGTTCTTTCAGACCACGGGGGCAGATACGCAGTATTTT. Amino acids: CASSQFFQTTGADTQYF. The chain couples TRBV4-3 to TRBJ2-3; D is perhaps TRBD2 (6 bases). CDR3 length: 17 amino acids. Trimming took 3 bases from V and 4 from J, leaving 20 bases between them. Germline V CDR1 and CDR2: LGHNA, YSLEER.

This clonotype was found many times. V gene TRBV30 combines with J gene TRBJ1-5, with D possibly TRBD1 on 6 matching bases. Between the trimmed V and J ends, which lost 0 bases and 6 bases, there was a span of 12 bases. Germline CDR1 is GTSNPN and CDR2 is SVGIG (reference sequence). CDR3 size: 14 residues. The CDR3 here is CAWSVGGAGQPQHF. The CDR3 DNA reads TGTGCCTGGAGTGTAGGGGGGGCAGGTCAGCCCCAGCATTTT.

In this sample, this clonotype turned up a few times. The chain links TRBV27 to TRBJ2-4; D is uncertain. The CDR3 is made up of 14 amino acids. Trimming took off 4 bases at V and 2 bases at J, with 9 bases between the two ends. CDR1 MNHEY and CDR2 SMNVEV come from the germline V gene (reference sequence). CDR3 sequence reads: CASSSISSKNIQYF. CDR3 bases: TGTGCCAGCAGTTCTATCAGTTCCAAAAACATTCAGTACTTC.